Included here is one TCR beta chain sequence, with context. Produced via immunoSEQ multiplex PCR; TCRdb's table is partial and in-frame only. This table has around 63,000 clones, around 89% appearing once. This sample was taken from a study of OX40 agonist ivuxolimab in advanced cancers. Per the germline V gene, CDR1 is SGHKS and CDR2 is YYEKEE (reference sequence). V was clipped by 3 bases and J by 2 bases; unmatched bases: 7. This CDR3 spans 17 amino acids. The receptor was isolated from an adult with an advanced solid tumor such as melanoma, head and neck, liver or kidney cancer. Sequences were derived from CD4+ or CD8+ T cells sorted from blood, sampled in a trial of the OX40 agonist ivuxolimab. This chain uses TRBV5-5 with TRBJ2-2, with 10 bases identical to TRBD1. The CDR3 DNA is TGTGCCAGCAGCTCGGAATCGACAGGGGGCAACACCGGGGAGCTGTTTTTT. It yields the protein CASSSESTGGNTGELFF.